This TCR beta chain was recorded in a study of molecular identifiers for immune sequencing clone quantification. This CDR3 is built from 16 residues. TCRdb called the PCR reads again in MiXCR, with one record for every CDR3 protein. Of around 86,000 distinct CDR3 sequences listed, around a fifth are singletons. The clonotype comes from a human donor in good health. Some libraries in this study had Jurkat cell RNA spiked in. Sequenced material: naive CD8+ T cells from blood, with Jurkat cell RNA spiked in. The subset is: FACS-sorted CD8+CD4-CCR7+CD45RA+ naive T cells. This chain links TRBV21-1 with TRBJ2-5; TRBD2, as called in the table, went unchecked against the DNA. TRBV21-1 is a documented pseudogene. The CDR3 DNA follows: TGCGCCAGCAGCAAAGACAGACTAGCCATGTTTGGGACCCAGTACTTC. Its protein is CASSKDRLAMFGTQYF.